The clone carrying this T cell receptor (beta chain) was seen repeatedly, ten times or more. This sample was taken from a study of Graves' ophthalmopathy and Graves' hyperthyroidism. The V end was cut by 4 bases, the J end by 6 bases, with 9 bases between. The germline V gene encodes CDR1 SNHLY and CDR2 FYNNEI. The CDR3 is made up of 13 amino acids. Investigators amplified TCR beta CDR3 regions from RNA transcripts. RT-PCR was first run with HTBI primers, then multiplex PCR in a second round. Using its own MiXCR run on the multiplex PCR reads, TCRdb lists one record per CDR3 protein. The sample holds hundreds of thousands of distinct CDR3 sequences, around a fifth seen once.

This clonotype was sampled from a woman between 18 and 29 years old with stable Graves' hyperthyroidism. Input material: peripheral blood. The chain recombines TRBV2 with TRBJ2-2; TRBD2 might be the D (5 bases). CDR3 region: CASSGRTSGELFF. The CDR3, as DNA: TGTGCCAGCAGTGGTCGGACTTCCGGGGAGCTGTTTTTT.